Presented here are 32 T cell receptor beta chains from one specimen sequenced in a study of PD-L1 blockade in urothelial cancer. Method: immunoSEQ multiplex PCR; TCRdb's copy keeps in-frame clones and lacks some. Altogether about 43,000 clones are present, roughly 91% being singletons, with the ten largest covering 13% to 15%. The specimen comprised PBMCs, sampled around atezolizumab (anti-PD-L1) treatment. The receptors were gathered from a woman in her sixties or seventies with urothelial cancer.

The chain has TRBV5-6 and TRBJ2-7, with 7 bases matching TRBD2. Germline assignment: CDR1 SGHDT and CDR2 YYEEEE. The trim removed 2 bases at V and 5 bases at J, leaving 7 bases unmatched. The CDR3 is made up of 14 amino acids. Here the CDR3 reads CASSFGGSHNEQYF. DNA for the CDR3: TGTGCCAGCAGCTTCGGCGGGAGTCACAACGAGCAGTACTTC.

The chain recombines TRBV10-3 with TRBJ2-7; TRBD2 matches at 15 bases. The CDR3 spans 16 residues. Germline CDR1 ENHRY, CDR2 SYGVKD. The V and J ends lost 6 bases and 3 bases, in that order; junction bases with no gene match: 6. The DNA of the CDR3 is TGTGCCATCAGCAAGGGACTAGCGGGGGGTTTCTACGAGCAGTACTTC. It yields the protein CAISKGLAGGFYEQYF.

V and J are TRBV6-6 and TRBJ1-2; D not certain. V lost 2 bases and J lost 4, with 17 bases in between. This CDR3 has 16 amino acids. Germline V gene sequence: CDR1 MNHNY, CDR2 SVGAGI (reference sequence). In DNA, the CDR3 is TGTGCCAGCAGTTACCACCCTAGGGAGGGTTCCTATGGCTACACCTTC. It is translated as CASSYHPREGSYGYTF.

The chain uses TRBV10-3 and TRBJ2-7; D is undetermined. The V gene lost 5 bases and the J gene lost 0 bases, with 5 bases spanning the gap. This CDR3 is built from 12 residues. Looked up from germline, CDR1 is ENHRY and CDR2 is SYGVKD. This CDR3 reads CAISLSSYEQYF. The CDR3 bases are TGTGCCATCAGTCTAAGCTCCTACGAGCAGTACTTC.

The rearrangement joins TRBV7-8 to TRBJ2-3; D is possibly TRBD1 (6 bases). Germline CDR1 and CDR2: SGHVS and FQNEAQ. Deletions cut 1 base from V and 8 bases from J, with 19 bases between. The CDR3 extends over 16 amino acids. This CDR3 reads CASSLGTDVLSITQYF. Written as DNA, the CDR3 is TGTGCCAGCAGCTTAGGGACAGATGTACTAAGCATTACGCAGTATTTT. The full variable domain, rest sourced from reference TRBV7-8 and TRBJ2-3, is GAGVSQSPRYKVAKRGQDVALRCDPISGHVSLFWYQQALGQGPEFLTYFQNEAQLDKSGLPSDRFFAERPEGSVSTLKIQRTQQEDSAVYLCASSLGTDVLSITQYFGPGTRLTVL.

This chain links TRBV10-3 with TRBJ1-2; D perhaps matches TRBD1 (6 bases). The CDR3 loop spans 15 amino acids. The V gene lost 3 bases and the J gene lost 5 bases, with 16 bases spanning the gap. Germline V gene data show CDR1 as ENHRY and CDR2 as SYGVKD. This CDR3 reads CAISERDPGHYGYTF. CDR3 in DNA: TGTGCCATCAGTGAAAGAGACCCGGGACATTATGGCTACACCTTC.

The V call is TRBV10-2, the J call TRBJ2-5; TRBD2 matches 8 bases. The CDR3 is 15 amino acids. Unmatched junction bases numbered 16, after V lost 6 bases and J lost 10 bases. Germline V lookup: CDR1 WSHSY, CDR2 SAAADI. The chain's CDR3 is CASRAAGGLTGYQYF. CDR3 coding DNA: TGCGCCAGCAGGGCGGCGGGAGGCCTCACCGGCTACCAGTACTTC.

V and J are TRBV15 and TRBJ2-3; 15 bases are a match to TRBD2. The length of the CDR3 is 17 residues. In germline, CDR1 is LNHNV, CDR2 YYDKDF (reference sequence). V lost 5 bases to trimming and J lost 6 bases; unmatched junction nucleotides: 9. The CDR3 coding sequence is TGTGCCACCAGCGAGGAAGGACTAGCGGGGGGGTATGATACGCAGTATTTT. Encoded protein: CATSEEGLAGGYDTQYF.

The rearrangement joins TRBV20-1 to TRBJ2-7; D gene uncertain. Germline V gives CDR1 DFQATT, CDR2 SNEGSKA (reference sequence). The CDR3 length is 11 residues. The V end was cut by 5 bases, the J end by 4 bases, with 9 bases between. CDR3 sequence (DNA): TGCAGTGCTCCCTCCTTTTACGAGCAGTACTTC. As protein: CSAPSFYEQYF.

This clone was observed a handful of times. V and J are TRBV6-5 and TRBJ2-1; TRBD1 matches at 7 bases. V dropped 7 bases and J dropped 3; count of bases not matched to a gene: 6. This CDR3 region has 14 residues. The germline gives CDR1 MNHEY, CDR2 SVGAGI. The CDR3 region has the DNA TGTGCCAGCACCCCGGGACAGTTCTACAATGAGCAGTTCTTC. Translating gives CASTPGQFYNEQFF.

The rearrangement links TRBV2 to TRBJ2-7; the match to TRBD2 covers 10 bases. This CDR3 has 15 amino acids. The J segment lost 2 bases and the V segment lost 3 bases, leaving 4 bases of the junction unmatched. Per the germline V gene, CDR1 is SNHLY and CDR2 is FYNNEI. The CDR3 here is CASSERSGGAYEQYF. The DNA of the CDR3 is TGTGCCAGCAGTGAGAGGAGCGGGGGGGCCTACGAGCAGTACTTC. Full variable domain (remainder filled in from reference TRBV2 and TRBJ2-7): EPEVTQTPSHQVTQMGQEVILRCVPISNHLYFYWYRQILGQKVEFLVSFYNNEISEKSEIFDDQFSVERPDGSNFTLKIRSTKLEDSAMYFCASSERSGGAYEQYFGPGTRLTVT.

The J gene is TRBJ1-5, the V gene TRBV7-8; the match to TRBD1 covers 7 bases. J gave up 2 bases and V 1 base, and 2 bases lay outside the gene matches. Germline CDR1 is SGHVS and CDR2 is FQNEAQ. The CDR3 totals 15 residues. The CDR3 here is CASSLGGGGNQPQHF. The CDR3, as DNA: TGTGCCAGCAGCTTAGGAGGGGGCGGCAATCAGCCCCAGCATTTT.

To note about this clone: An end of the junction differs from the germline gene, which may be a read error. The chain is built from TRBV7-7 and TRBJ2-5; a weak D match, TRBD1 (6 bases). CDR1 and CDR2 (germline): SSHAT, FNYEAQ (reference sequence). The CDR3 runs 13 residues. DNA for the CDR3: TGTGCCAGCAGTTTAGTTAGGGGGGAGACCCAGTACTTC. Its protein is CASSLVRGETQYF.

The CDR3 DNA reads TGTGCCAGCTCACCAAGACTCAACTATGGCTACACCTTC. Translating gives CASSPRLNYGYTF. This rearrangement joins TRBV18 to TRBJ1-2, with D hard to call. The CDR3 is 13 residues long. Germline lookup yields CDR1 KGHSH and CDR2 LQKENI. Trimming removed 2 bases from V and 2 bases from J, with 6 bases in between.

Only a few counts were recorded for this clone. This chain connects TRBV5-4 to TRBJ2-4; D is unresolved. Germline CDR1 reads SGHNT; CDR2 reads YYREEE (reference sequence). The CDR3 has 13 residues. V was shortened by 2 bases and J by 5 bases, with 8 bases between the two germline ends. The CDR3 DNA sequence: TGTGCCAGCAGCTTCTACGAAGAAAACATTCAGTACTTC. Encoded protein: CASSFYEENIQYF. The full variable domain, in which reference TRBV5-4 and TRBJ2-4 provide the parts outside the CDR3, is ETGVTQSPTHLIKTRGQQVTLRCSSQSGHNTVSWYQQALGQGPQFIFQYYREEENGRGNFPPRFSGLQFPNYSSELNVNALELDDSALYLCASSFYEENIQYFGAGTRLSVL.

The J gene is TRBJ1-5, the V gene TRBV19; D is unresolved. The CDR3 has 13 amino acids. V lost 8 bases, J lost 6 bases, and 14 bases lay in between. Germline V CDR1 and CDR2: LNHDA, SQIVND (reference sequence). CDR3 nucleotides: TGTGCCAGTCGCGGGTCTATGGGTCAGCCCCAGCATTTT. As protein: CASRGSMGQPQHF.

The chain joins TRBV18 to TRBJ2-5; the match to TRBD2 covers 8 bases. The CDR3 extends over 16 amino acids. V lost 6 bases, J lost 5 bases, and 14 bases stayed unmatched. Per germline, CDR1 KGHSH and CDR2 LQKENI. DNA for the CDR3: TGTGCCAGCTCCCGTATAGCCAGCGGGAGTCTGGAGACCCAGTACTTC. Encoded protein: CASSRIASGSLETQYF.

This chain uses TRBV5-6 with TRBJ2-7; 11 nucleotides line up with TRBD2. From germline, CDR1 is SGHDT and CDR2 YYEEEE. Trimming removed 4 bases from V and 6 bases from J; junction bases left unmatched: 15. CDR3 length: 17 amino acids. The CDR3 DNA reads TGTGCCAGCAGCCCGAGGCCAAGGGGACTAGCGGCACTCGAGCAGTACTTC. This codes for CASSPRPRGLAALEQYF.

This clone has a single count. The chain couples TRBV5-6 to TRBJ2-1; no firm D call. Germline V lookup: CDR1 SGHDT, CDR2 YYEEEE. The germline V and J ends were trimmed by 2 bases and 2 bases, with 5 bases remaining between them. CDR3 length: 13 amino acids. CDR3 nucleotides: TGTGCCAGCAGCTTCCGTCCCTACAATGAGCAGTTCTTC. This encodes CASSFRPYNEQFF.

The table lists this clone with a few counts. This chain connects TRBV18 to TRBJ1-1, with 9 bases fitting TRBD1. Trimming cost V 0 bases and J 4 bases; bases outside gene matches: 12. The CDR3 totals 18 residues. Germline CDR1 is KGHSH and CDR2 is LQKENI. The CDR3 protein is CASSPPGQGRYKGTEAFF. The CDR3 DNA is TGTGCCAGCTCACCACCGGGACAGGGAAGGTATAAGGGCACTGAAGCTTTCTTT.

The chain uses TRBV11-2 and TRBJ2-7; TRBD2 is a possible D gene (6 bases). The CDR3 spans 15 residues. Trimming took off 5 bases at V and 2 bases at J, with 16 bases between the two ends. In germline, CDR1 is SGHAT, CDR2 FQNNGV. CDR3 in amino acids: CASSDLEGDTYEQYF. DNA for the CDR3: TGTGCCAGCAGCGACTTGGAGGGAGATACCTACGAGCAGTACTTC. Full variable domain (outside the CDR3, taken from reference TRBV11-2 and TRBJ2-7): EAGVAQSPRYKIIEKRQSVAFWCNPISGHATLYWYQQILGQGPKLLIQFQNNGVVDDSQLPKDRFSAERLKGVDSTLKIQPAKLEDSAVYLCASSDLEGDTYEQYFGPGTRLTVT.

The genes are TRBV7-9 and TRBJ2-7; maybe TRBD1 (6 bases). From germline, CDR1 is SEHNR and CDR2 FQNEAQ (reference sequence). V lost 6 bases and J 3 bases, leaving 24 bases between the germline ends. This CDR3 contains 17 residues. The CDR3 DNA is TGTGCCAGCAGTCTTGGATTTGGACAGAGGGGCAGCTACGAGCAGTACTTC. This translates into CASSLGFGQRGSYEQYF.

The V call is TRBV28, the J call TRBJ2-7; no clear D. CDR3 length equals 13 residues. The V end lost 5 bases, the J end lost 1 base, and 9 bases lay between the germline ends. CDR1 MDHEN and CDR2 SYDVKM come from the germline V gene. This chain's CDR3 is CASSHTASYEQYF. The CDR3, as DNA: TGTGCCAGCAGTCATACAGCTTCCTACGAGCAGTACTTC.

DNA of the CDR3: TGTGCCAGCAGCTTGAAGACTAGCACAGATACGCAGTATTTT. It codes for CASSLKTSTDTQYF. V and J are TRBV5-4 and TRBJ2-3; D unresolved. This CDR3 spans 14 amino acids. The ends were cut back, 1 base at V and 0 bases at J, with 6 bases in the middle. Germline CDR1 reads SGHNT; CDR2 reads YYREEE (reference sequence). The full variable domain, rest sourced from reference TRBV5-4 and TRBJ2-3, is ETGVTQSPTHLIKTRGQQVTLRCSSQSGHNTVSWYQQALGQGPQFIFQYYREEENGRGNFPPRFSGLQFPNYSSELNVNALELDDSALYLCASSLKTSTDTQYFGPGTRLTVL.

The V and J genes are TRBV6-1 and TRBJ2-7; a weak D match, TRBD2 (6 bases). The CDR3 extends over 12 amino acids. From germline, CDR1 is MNHNS and CDR2 SASEGT. Trimming shortened V by 3 bases and J by 6 bases, and 9 bases separated the two germline ends. In DNA, the CDR3 is TGTGCCAGCAGTGAGTTGCGGGGCGAGCAGTACTTC. Translating it yields CASSELRGEQYF.

This chain links TRBV7-2 with TRBJ2-7; TRBD1 agrees at 8 bases. CDR1 SGHTA and CDR2 FQGNSA come from the germline V gene. This CDR3 is 16 amino acids long. Trimming cost V 5 bases and J 5 bases; bases outside gene matches: 14. CDR3 residues: CASSRTGQGWRNEQYF. Written as DNA, the CDR3 is TGTGCCAGCAGCCGAACCGGACAGGGTTGGAGGAACGAGCAGTACTTC.

The chain joins TRBV5-4 to TRBJ1-2; no clear D. Germline V lookup: CDR1 SGHNT, CDR2 YYREEE (reference sequence). Trimming left V 0 bases short and J 8 bases short, with 11 bases between. The CDR3 spans 13 residues. The CDR3, as DNA: TGTGCCAGCAGCTTGGGCCCCAACGGGGGCTACACCTTC. Its translation: CASSLGPNGGYTF.

This clone showed up just a few times. V is TRBV19 and J is TRBJ2-2; 16 bases map to TRBD2. J lost 5 bases, V lost 6 bases, and 9 bases had no gene match. CDR1 LNHDA and CDR2 SQIVND come from the germline V gene (reference sequence). The CDR3 runs 18 residues. CDR3 loop: CASRLGLAGGPLTGELFF. DNA for the CDR3: TGTGCCAGTAGGTTGGGACTAGCGGGAGGGCCTTTGACCGGGGAGCTGTTTTTT.

J is TRBJ2-5 and V is TRBV6-1, with D maybe TRBD2 (7 bases). The V gene lost 2 bases and the J gene lost 2 bases, with 15 bases spanning the gap. This CDR3 spans 16 amino acids. The germline gives CDR1 MNHNS, CDR2 SASEGT. In nucleotides, the CDR3 is TGTGCCAGCAGTGAATGGGGGGGGGCAAATCAAGAGACCCAGTACTTC. It is translated as CASSEWGGANQETQYF.

V and J are TRBV7-2 and TRBJ2-7, with TRBD2 identical over 9 bases. Germline values: CDR1 SGHTA, CDR2 FQGNSA. Trimming cost V 3 bases and J 7 bases; bases outside gene matches: 7. This CDR3 has 14 residues. This CDR3 is CASSFRSGSYEQYF. The CDR3 nucleotides are TGTGCCAGCAGCTTCCGTAGCGGGAGTTATGAGCAGTACTTC.

The V and J genes are TRBV25-1 and TRBJ1-6; 8 bases are shared with TRBD1. This CDR3 is 14 amino acids long. Germline loops: CDR1 MGHDK, CDR2 SYGVNS. V dropped 8 bases and J dropped 0; count of bases not matched to a gene: 0. The CDR3 nucleotides are TGTGCCAGCGACAGGGGCTCCTATAATTCACCCCTCCACTTT. It translates to CASDRGSYNSPLHF.

The CDR3 bases are TGTGCCAGCAGGGTGGGACTCCCCCAAGGGGATACGCAGTATTTT. As protein: CASRVGLPQGDTQYF. This chain joins TRBV6-5 and TRBJ2-3; weak D call: TRBD2 (6 bases). The CDR3 runs 15 residues. The germline CDR1 and CDR2 sequences are MNHEY and SVGAGI. The ends were cut back, 6 bases at V and 6 bases at J, with 19 bases in the middle.